This T cell receptor beta chain was sequenced for a study of cytomegalovirus exposure and HLA in healthy donors. The study, taken as a whole, reports: For cytomegalovirus status, the classifier reportedly gave diagnoses with high specificity and sensitivity. A link between a missense DCLRE1C variant and TCR beta V- and J-gene trimming emerged from a later analysis.

With respect to this clone: Its antigen remains unidentified.

Unrecorded immune exposure was likely among donors, who were nominally healthy when sampled. Primers for the PCR totalled 60 Vbeta and 13 Jbeta. Some clones are missing from TCRdb's copy, which holds only in-frame ones; the method was immunoSEQ multiplex PCR. The repertoire has some 120,000 clones, approximately 80% of them found once; the top ten carry over 3.5%. This CDR3 spans 13 amino acids. From germline, CDR1 is LGHNA and CDR2 YNFKEQ. Trimming cost V 1 base and J 9 bases, with 12 bases left between them. This chain uses TRBV4-2 with TRBJ2-5, with a tentative D call TRBD1 (6 bases). The source material was PBMCs. The receptor was isolated from a young man in good health and CMV-seropositive. In nucleotides, the CDR3 is TGTGCCAGCAGCCAAGCGAACAGGGAGTCCCAGTACTTC. Encoded protein: CASSQANRESQYF.